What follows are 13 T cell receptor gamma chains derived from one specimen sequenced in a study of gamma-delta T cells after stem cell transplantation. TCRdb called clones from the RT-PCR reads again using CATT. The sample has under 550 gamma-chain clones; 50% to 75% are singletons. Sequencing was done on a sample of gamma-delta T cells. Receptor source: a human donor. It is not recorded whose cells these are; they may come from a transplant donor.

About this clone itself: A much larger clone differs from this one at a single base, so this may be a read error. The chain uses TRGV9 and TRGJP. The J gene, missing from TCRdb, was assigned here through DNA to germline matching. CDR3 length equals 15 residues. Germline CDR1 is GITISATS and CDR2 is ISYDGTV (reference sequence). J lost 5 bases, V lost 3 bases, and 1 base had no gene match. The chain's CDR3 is CALWEKELGKKIKVF. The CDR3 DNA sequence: TGTGCCTTGTGGGAGAAAGAGTTGGGCAAAAAAATCAAGGTATTT.

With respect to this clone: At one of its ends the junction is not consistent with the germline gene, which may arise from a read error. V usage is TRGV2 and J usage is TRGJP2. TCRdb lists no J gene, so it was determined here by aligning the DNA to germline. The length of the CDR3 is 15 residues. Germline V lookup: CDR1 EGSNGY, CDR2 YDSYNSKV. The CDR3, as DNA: TGTGCCACCTGGGACGGGCTGGGTAGTGATCGGATCAAGACGTTT. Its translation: CATWDGLGSDRIKTF.

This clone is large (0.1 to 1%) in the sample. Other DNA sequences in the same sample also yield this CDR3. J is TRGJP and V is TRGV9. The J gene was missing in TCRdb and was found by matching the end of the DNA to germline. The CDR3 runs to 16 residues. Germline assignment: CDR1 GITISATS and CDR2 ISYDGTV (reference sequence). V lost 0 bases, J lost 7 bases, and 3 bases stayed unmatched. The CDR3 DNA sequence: TGTGCCTTGTGGGAGGTGCGGGAGTTGGGCAAAAAAATCAAGGTATTT. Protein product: CALWEVRELGKKIKVF.

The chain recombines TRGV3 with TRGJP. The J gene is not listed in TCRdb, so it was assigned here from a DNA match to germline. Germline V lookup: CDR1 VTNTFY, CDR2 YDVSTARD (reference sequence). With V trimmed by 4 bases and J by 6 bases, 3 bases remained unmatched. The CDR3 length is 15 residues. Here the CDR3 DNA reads TGTGCCACCTGGGAGAGAGAGTTGGGCAAAAAAATCAAGGTATTT. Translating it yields CATWERELGKKIKVF.

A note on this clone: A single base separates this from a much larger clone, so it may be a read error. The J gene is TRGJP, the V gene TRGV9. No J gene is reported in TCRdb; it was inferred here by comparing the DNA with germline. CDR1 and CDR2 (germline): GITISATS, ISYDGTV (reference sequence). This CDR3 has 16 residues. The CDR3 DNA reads TGTGCCTTGTGGGAGGTGGGGGAGTTGGGCAAAAAAAACAAGGTATTT. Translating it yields CALWEVGELGKKNKVF.

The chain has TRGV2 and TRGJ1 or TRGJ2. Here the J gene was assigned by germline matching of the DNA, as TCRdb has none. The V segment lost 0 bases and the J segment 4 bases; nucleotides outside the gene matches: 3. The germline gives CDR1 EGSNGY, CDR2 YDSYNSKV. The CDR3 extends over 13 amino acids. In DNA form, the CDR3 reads TGTGCCACCTGGGACGGGCAGTATTATAAGAAACTCTTT. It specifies CATWDGQYYKKLF.

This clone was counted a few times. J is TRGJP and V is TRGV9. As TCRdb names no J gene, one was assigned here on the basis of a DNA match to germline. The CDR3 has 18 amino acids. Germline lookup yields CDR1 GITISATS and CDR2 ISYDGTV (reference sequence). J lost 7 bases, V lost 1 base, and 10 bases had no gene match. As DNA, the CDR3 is TGTGCCTTGTGGGAGGTCTGGAGAGGGGAGTTGGGCAAAAAAATCAAGGTATTT. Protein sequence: CALWEVWRGELGKKIKVF.

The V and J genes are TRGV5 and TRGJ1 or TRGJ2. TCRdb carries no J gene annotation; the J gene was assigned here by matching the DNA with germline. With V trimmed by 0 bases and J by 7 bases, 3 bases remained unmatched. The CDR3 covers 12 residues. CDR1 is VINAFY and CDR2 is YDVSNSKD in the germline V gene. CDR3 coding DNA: TGTGCCACCTGGGACAGGCCCTATAAGAAACTCTTT. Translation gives CATWDRPYKKLF.

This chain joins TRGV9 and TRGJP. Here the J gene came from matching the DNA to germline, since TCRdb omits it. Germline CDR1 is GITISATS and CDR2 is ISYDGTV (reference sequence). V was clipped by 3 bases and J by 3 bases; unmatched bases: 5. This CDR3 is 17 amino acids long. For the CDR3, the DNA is TGTGCCTTGTGGGAGCAGTTGCAAGAGTTGGGCAAAAAAATCAAGGTATTT. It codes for CALWEQLQELGKKIKVF.

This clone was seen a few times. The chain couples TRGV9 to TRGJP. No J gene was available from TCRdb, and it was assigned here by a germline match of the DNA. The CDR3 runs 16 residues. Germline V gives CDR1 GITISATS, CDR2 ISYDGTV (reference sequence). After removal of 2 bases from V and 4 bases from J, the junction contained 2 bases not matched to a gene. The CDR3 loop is CALWEEQELGKKIKVF. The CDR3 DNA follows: TGTGCCTTGTGGGAGGAACAAGAGTTGGGCAAAAAAATCAAGGTATTT.

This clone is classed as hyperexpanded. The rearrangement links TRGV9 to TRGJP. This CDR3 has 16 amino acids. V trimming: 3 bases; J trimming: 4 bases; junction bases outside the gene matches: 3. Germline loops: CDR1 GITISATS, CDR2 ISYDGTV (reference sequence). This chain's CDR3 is CALWEIQELGKKIKVF. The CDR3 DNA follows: TGTGCCTTGTGGGAGATCCAAGAGTTGGGCAAAAAAATCAAGGTATTT.

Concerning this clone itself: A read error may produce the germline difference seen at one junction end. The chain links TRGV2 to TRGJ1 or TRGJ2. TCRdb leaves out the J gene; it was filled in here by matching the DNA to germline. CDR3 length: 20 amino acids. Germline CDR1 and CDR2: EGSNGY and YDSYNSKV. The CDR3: CATWGGLPAYRAPAYYKKLF. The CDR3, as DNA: TGTGCCACCTGGGGCGGGCTACCCGCTTATCGCGCCCCCGCTTATTATAAGAAACTCTTT.

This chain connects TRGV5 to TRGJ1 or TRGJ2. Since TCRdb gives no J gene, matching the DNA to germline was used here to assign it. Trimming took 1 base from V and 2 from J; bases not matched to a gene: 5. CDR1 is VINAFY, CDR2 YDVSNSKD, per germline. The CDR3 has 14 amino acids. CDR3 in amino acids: CATWDRPYYYKKLF. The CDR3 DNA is TGTGCCACCTGGGACAGACCCTATTATTATAAGAAACTCTTT.